These 11 T cell receptor beta chains were sequenced from one sample in a study of T cells in Graves' hyperthyroidism and ophthalmopathy. TCR beta CDR3 regions were amplified from RNA transcripts. The HTBI set primed first-round TCR CDR3 RT-PCR. TCRdb reprocessed the multiplex PCR reads with MiXCR, giving one entry per CDR3 protein. The sample holds 550,000 to 700,000 distinct CDR3 sequences, about 43% seen once. The sequenced sample was peripheral blood or thyroid tissue (not recorded which). The receptors were gathered from an adult woman with Graves' disease, either hyperthyroidism or ophthalmopathy (not recorded which).

The chain joins TRBV11-1 to TRBJ2-1; D remains unclear. The CDR3 length is 11 residues. Germline CDR1 is SGHAT and CDR2 is FQDESV (reference sequence). Trimming took off 5 bases at V and 13 bases at J, with 12 bases between the two ends. Written as DNA, the CDR3 is TGTGCCAGCAGCCCCGCAGACACCCAGTTCTTC. Protein sequence: CASSPADTQFF.

This clonotype was seen ten or more times. The genes are TRBV4-1 and TRBJ1-2; possibly TRBD1 for D (6 bases). Trimming pared 2 bases from V and 5 bases from J, leaving 9 bases between. CDR1 and CDR2 (germline): MGHRA, YSYEKL. The CDR3 loop spans 13 amino acids. The DNA of the CDR3 is TGCGCCAGCAGCCAAACAGGGAGATATGGCTACACCTTC. This sequence encodes CASSQTGRYGYTF.

This clonotype was detected many times. The rearrangement links TRBV5-1 to TRBJ2-7; TRBD2 aligns across 7 bases. The J segment lost 7 bases and the V segment lost 2 bases, leaving 9 bases of the junction unmatched. The CDR3 is 14 amino acids. Germline values: CDR1 SGHRS, CDR2 YFSETQ. CDR3 protein: CASSFSAGAGEQYF. DNA of the CDR3: TGCGCCAGCAGCTTCTCGGCGGGAGCGGGGGAGCAGTACTTC.

CDR3 sequence reads: CSATPDRETQYF. The CDR3 nucleotides are TGCAGTGCTACCCCGGACAGGGAGACCCAGTACTTC. The V call is TRBV20-1, the J call TRBJ2-5, with 7 nucleotides matching TRBD1. Trimming took 4 bases from V and 5 from J; bases not matched to a gene: 4. The CDR3 totals 12 residues. CDR1 DFQATT and CDR2 SNEGSKA come from the germline V gene (reference sequence).

The J gene is TRBJ2-5, the V gene TRBV29-1; D ambiguous. The V end was cut by 4 bases, the J end by 0 bases, with 9 bases between. The CDR3 loop spans 13 amino acids. Germline V gives CDR1 SQVTM, CDR2 ANQGSEA. The CDR3 bases are TGCAGCGTTGGTGGCAGCTACCAAGAGACCCAGTACTTC. This encodes CSVGGSYQETQYF.

As concerns this clonotype: This clone may be a read error of a much larger clone one base away. The chain employs TRBV6-1 and TRBJ2-7; 8 positions match TRBD1. Looked up from germline, CDR1 is MNHNS and CDR2 is SASEGT. There are 12 residues in the CDR3. The junction had 7 bases not matched to a gene; V was cut back by 8 bases and J by 7 bases. The CDR3 sequence: CASGQGAEEQYF. The CDR3 nucleotides read TGTGCCAGCGGGCAGGGGGCAGAAGAGCAGTACTTC.

This clonotype was recorded a few times. The rearrangement uses TRBV20-1 and TRBJ2-2, with TRBD2 matching 7 bases. There are 13 residues in the CDR3. The germline CDR1 and CDR2 sequences are DFQATT and SNEGSKA (reference sequence). Losses at the gene ends were 2 bases for V and 7 bases for J; bases not matched to a gene: 4. The CDR3 sequence is CSARNGRVGELFF. The CDR3, as DNA: TGCAGTGCTAGAAATGGGAGGGTCGGGGAGCTGTTTTTT.

The chain couples TRBV10-3 to TRBJ2-7; 10 positions agree with TRBD1. In germline, CDR1 is ENHRY, CDR2 SYGVKD. After removal of 0 bases from V and 6 bases from J, the junction contained 5 bases not matched to a gene. This CDR3 is 15 amino acids long. CDR3 region: CAISESVTGGSEQYF. In DNA form, the CDR3 reads TGTGCCATCAGTGAGTCAGTGACAGGGGGCTCCGAGCAGTACTTC.

Ten or more counts support this clonotype. The CDR3 DNA is TGTGCCAGCAGCTTAGGGGTAGGGGCCCCCCAGCCCCAGCATTTT. Its translation: CASSLGVGAPQPQHF. V gene TRBV7-8 combines with J gene TRBJ1-5, with a possible D match to TRBD1 (5 bases). CDR1 and CDR2 from the germline V gene are SGHVS and FQNEAQ. This CDR3 is built from 15 residues. V was trimmed by 1 base and J by 7 bases, leaving 14 bases between them.

This chain uses TRBV19 with TRBJ2-7, with no clear D. The V end lost 5 bases, the J end lost 5 bases, and 16 bases lay between the germline ends. The CDR3 is 14 residues long. CDR1 and CDR2 from the germline V gene are LNHDA and SQIVND (reference sequence). As DNA, the CDR3 is TGTGCCAGTAGTCCCTTTCTGGGAATGGACGAGCAGTACTTC. This codes for CASSPFLGMDEQYF. Looking up the rest from reference TRBV19 and TRBJ2-7 gives the full variable domain: DGGITQSPKYLFRKEGQNVTLSCEQNLNHDAMYWYRQDPGQGLRLIYYSQIVNDFQKGDIAEGYSVSREKKESFPLTVTSAQKNPTAFYLCASSPFLGMDEQYFGPGTRLTVT.

CDR3 bases: TGCAGCGTTGAGTCCCCGGGACAGGCCTTCTATGGCTACACCTTC. It translates to CSVESPGQAFYGYTF. The chain has TRBV29-1 and TRBJ1-2, with 8 bases that match TRBD1. V shed 3 bases and J 4 bases; nucleotides not matched to a gene: 10. Germline V gene data show CDR1 as SQVTM and CDR2 as ANQGSEA. This CDR3 spans 15 amino acids. The full variable domain, in which reference TRBV29-1 and TRBJ1-2 provide the parts outside the CDR3, is SAVISQKPSRDICQRGTSLTIQCQVDSQVTMMFWYRQQPGQSLTLIATANQGSEATYESGFVIDKFPISRPNLTFSTLTVSNMSPEDSSIYLCSVESPGQAFYGYTFGSGTRLTVV.